This T cell receptor beta chain was captured by sequencing in a study of technical replicates of blood from a handful of donors. Profiled with immunoSEQ multiplex PCR; TCRdb holds only in-frame clones, not every one. The table lists about 70,000 clones, just under 95% of them singletons, with about 0.4% in the top ten. The V gene lost 2 bases and the J gene lost 5 bases, with 10 bases spanning the gap. The CDR3 contains 13 residues. Germline lookup yields CDR1 SGHRS and CDR2 YFSETQ. This clone was observed a single time. The chain links TRBV5-1 to TRBJ2-5; a weak D match, TRBD2 (5 bases). This receptor was identified in a human donor in good health. The sample was T cells isolated from PBMCs. The CDR3 sequence is CASSFEGRETQYF. The DNA for the CDR3 is TGCGCCAGCAGCTTCGAGGGTCGGGAGACCCAGTACTTC.